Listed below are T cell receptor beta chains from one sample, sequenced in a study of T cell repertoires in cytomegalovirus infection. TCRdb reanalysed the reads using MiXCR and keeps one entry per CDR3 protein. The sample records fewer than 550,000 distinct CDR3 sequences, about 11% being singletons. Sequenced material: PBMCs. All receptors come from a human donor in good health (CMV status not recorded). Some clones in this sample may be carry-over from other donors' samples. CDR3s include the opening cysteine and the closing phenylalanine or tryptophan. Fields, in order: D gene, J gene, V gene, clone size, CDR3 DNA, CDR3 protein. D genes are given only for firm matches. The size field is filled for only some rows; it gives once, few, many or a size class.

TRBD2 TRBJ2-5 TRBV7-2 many TGTGCCAGCAGCTTACGCCTAGCGGCGTACCAAGAGACCCAGTACTTC CASSLRLAAYQETQYF
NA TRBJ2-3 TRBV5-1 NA TGCGTCAGCAGCTTGGAGGTCTTCACAGATACGCAGTATTTT CVSSLEVFTDTQYF
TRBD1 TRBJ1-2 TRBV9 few TGTGCCAGCAGCGTGGGACAGGAGATAGCCTACACCTTC CASSVGQEIAYTF
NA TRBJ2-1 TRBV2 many TGTGCCAGCAGTGAAGCCGGGGGCGATGAGCAGTTCTTC CASSEAGGDEQFF
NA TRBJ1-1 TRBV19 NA TGTGCCAGTACCCCGGGTGACAGGCCCACTGAAGCTTTCTTT CASTPGDRPTEAFF
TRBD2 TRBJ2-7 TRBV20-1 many TGCAGTGCTCCTTTGACTAGCGGGAGCCCCTACGAGCAGTACTTC CSAPLTSGSPYEQYF
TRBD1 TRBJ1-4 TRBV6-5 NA TGTGCCAGCAGTTACCTAACGGACAGGGAAAAACTGTTTTTT CASSYLTDREKLFF
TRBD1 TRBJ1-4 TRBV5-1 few TGCGCCAGCAGGCCCGGGACAGGGCCTGAAAAACTGTTTTTT CASRPGTGPEKLFF
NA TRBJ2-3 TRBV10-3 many TGTGCCATCAGTGACACTACTAGAAGCACAGATACGCAGTATTTT CAISDTTRSTDTQYF
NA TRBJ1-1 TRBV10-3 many TGTGCCATCAGTCTAAGGGGCGTGGGGAACACTGAAGCTTTCTTT CAISLRGVGNTEAFF
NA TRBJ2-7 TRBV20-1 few TGCAGTGCCCAGAGGGGGGGGCTGGGACCCTACGAGCAGTACTTC CSAQRGGLGPYEQYF
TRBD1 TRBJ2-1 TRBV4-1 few TGCGCCAGCAGCCGTGCTGGGACAGGGGTCTATAATGAGCAGTTCTTC CASSRAGTGVYNEQFF
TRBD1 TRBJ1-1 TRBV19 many TGTGCCAGTAGACTTGGACAGGGGGGTCCAGCTGAAGCTTTCTTT CASRLGQGGPAEAFF
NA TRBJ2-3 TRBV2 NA TGTGCCAGGTTTGGCGGGGTAGCAGATACGCAGTATTTT CARFGGVADTQYF
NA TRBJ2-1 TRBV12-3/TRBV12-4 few TGTGCCAGCCAGGTTTCCTCCTACAATGAGCAGTTCTTC CASQVSSYNEQFF
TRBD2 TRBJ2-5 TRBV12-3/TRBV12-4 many TGTGCCAGCAAATGGACTAGCGGGGGCCCGGGCCAGTACTTC CASKWTSGGPGQYF
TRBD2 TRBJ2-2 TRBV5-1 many TGCGCCAGCACCCCCAGGGTAGCGGGAGTAGGTGTCACCGGGGAGCTGTTTTTT CASTPRVAGVGVTGELFF
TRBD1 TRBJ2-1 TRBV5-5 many TGTGCCAGCAGCTACGGGACAGGGTTGAATGAGCAGTTCTTC CASSYGTGLNEQFF
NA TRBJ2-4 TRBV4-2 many NA CASSQEGSGRAGEKNIQYF
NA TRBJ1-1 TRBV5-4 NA TGTGCCTCCTTTCGGGGCACTGAAGCTTTCTTT CASFRGTEAFF
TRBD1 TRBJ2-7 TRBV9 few TGTGCCAGCAGCCTGGACAGGGACGAAATCTACGAGCAGTACTTC CASSLDRDEIYEQYF
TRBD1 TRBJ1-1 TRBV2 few TGTGCCACCCTATACAGGGGTAAGGCTTTCTTT CATLYRGKAFF
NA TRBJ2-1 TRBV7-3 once TGTGCCAGCAGCTTAATGGCAGCGTATAGCAATGAGCAGTTCTTC CASSLMAAYSNEQFF
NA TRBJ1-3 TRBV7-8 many TGTGCCAGCAGCTCCTTCCAGGTTATCTCTGGAAACACCATATATTTT CASSSFQVISGNTIYF
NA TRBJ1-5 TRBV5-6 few TGTGCCAGCAGCGCGATGGGCGAGGGGCCCCAGCATTTT CASSAMGEGPQHF
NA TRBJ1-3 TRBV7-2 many TGTGCCAGCAGCTTATCACAGGGAAACACCATATATTTT CASSLSQGNTIYF
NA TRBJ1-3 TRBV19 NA TGTGCCAGTCCAGGGGATTCTGGAAACACCATATATTTT CASPGDSGNTIYF